This is a list of T cell receptor beta chains from one sample in a study of blood T cell repertoires in COVID-19. Repertoires were generated with immunoSEQ multiplex PCR, while TCRdb's copy carries only in-frame clones and drops some. In the table there are over 90,000 clones, more than 75% of which are singletons. Sequences were obtained from peripheral blood. These receptors originate from a man in his sixties with active or convalescent COVID-19. Both conserved end residues are part of each CDR3. The order of the fields is CDR3 length, J gene, clone size, D gene, V gene, CDR3 protein, CDR3 DNA. A D gene is named only where the DNA matches it firmly. Not every row has a clone size; where given, it reads once, few, many or a size class.

16 | TRBJ2-3 | - | TRBD2 | TRBV7-2 | CASSSRTSYGPDTQYF | TGTGCCAGCAGCTCAAGGACTAGTTATGGCCCAGATACGCAGTATTTT
13 | TRBJ1-5 | - | - | TRBV30 | CAWAAGPNQPQHF | TGTGCCTGGGCCGCAGGGCCCAATCAGCCCCAGCATTTT
16 | TRBJ2-1 | - | TRBD2 | TRBV7-9 | CASSLPAGVGLNEQFF | TGTGCCAGCAGCTTACCCGCGGGAGTCGGGCTCAATGAGCAGTTCTTC
12 | TRBJ1-2 | - | TRBD1 | TRBV5-1 | CASTGTDYGYTF | TGCGCCAGCACAGGGACAGACTATGGCTACACCTTC
13 | TRBJ1-4 | - | - | TRBV5-1 | CASSLDPGEKLFF | TGCGCCAGCAGCTTGGACCCAGGAGAAAAACTGTTTTTT
16 | TRBJ2-1 | - | TRBD2 | TRBV27 | CASSLRRTSGKLPWFF | TGTGCCAGCAGTTTAAGAAGGACTAGCGGGAAACTTCCCTGGTTCTTC
13 | TRBJ1-6 | many | - | TRBV7-9 | CASSLQENSPLHF | TGTGCCAGCAGCTTGCAGGAAAATTCACCCCTCCACTTT
14 | TRBJ1-6 | - | - | TRBV27 | CASSLRQGSSPLHF | TGTGCCAGCAGTTTAAGGCAGGGGTCCTCACCCCTCCACTTT
14 | TRBJ1-6 | - | - | TRBV10-2 | CASSEWGQGSPLHF | TGCGCCAGCAGTGAATGGGGCCAAGGGTCACCCCTCCACTTT
17 | TRBJ2-3 | - | TRBD2 | TRBV10-3 | CAIRGTSGSVSTDTQYF | TGTGCCATCAGGGGGACTAGCGGGAGTGTCAGTACAGATACGCAGTATTTT
15 | TRBJ2-3 | few | TRBD1 | TRBV24-1 | CATSDSVQGVDTQYF | TGTGCCACCAGTGATTCCGTCCAGGGGGTTGATACGCAGTATTTT
16 | TRBJ2-3 | - | TRBD2 | TRBV4-3 | CASSPRLAGETDTQYF | TGCGCCAGCAGCCCCCGACTAGCGGGGGAAACAGATACGCAGTATTTT
13 | TRBJ1-2 | - | - | TRBV10-1 | CASSQQVNYGYTF | TGCGCCAGCAGTCAACAGGTTAACTATGGCTACACCTTC
15 | TRBJ1-4 | - | - | TRBV7-2 | CASSLELKLSEKLFF | TGTGCCAGCAGCTTAGAGCTAAAGCTTTCCGAAAAACTGTTTTTT
14 | TRBJ1-2 | - | - | TRBV5-1 | CASSLKGEGYGYTF | TGCGCCAGCAGCTTGAAAGGGGAAGGGTATGGCTACACCTTC
16 | TRBJ1-3 | - | TRBD1 | TRBV28 | CASSLLARGHGNTIYF | TGTGCCAGCAGTTTATTGGCCAGGGGGCATGGAAACACCATATATTTT
14 | TRBJ2-3 | - | - | TRBV5-1 | CASRLDTGTDTQYF | TGCGCCAGCAGGTTAGATACAGGCACAGATACGCAGTATTTT
16 | TRBJ2-5 | - | TRBD2 | TRBV13 | CASSLGREGGQETQYF | TGTGCCAGCAGCTTAGGGCGGGAGGGGGGCCAAGAGACCCAGTACTTC
17 | TRBJ1-1 | - | - | TRBV3-1/TRBV3-2 | CASSQGILRGYATEAFF | TGTGCCAGCAGCCAGGGGATTTTGAGAGGGTACGCCACTGAAGCTTTCTTT
16 | TRBJ2-1 | - | TRBD2 | TRBV19 | CASSSIAGGHYNEQFF | TGTGCCAGTAGTTCAATAGCGGGAGGGCACTACAATGAGCAGTTCTTC
17 | TRBJ2-3 | - | TRBD2 | TRBV7-9 | CASSLVGSGRVADTQYF | TGTGCCAGCAGCTTAGTTGGTAGCGGGAGAGTAGCAGATACGCAGTATTTT
13 | TRBJ2-7 | - | TRBD1 | TRBV2 | CASRFGTGYEQYF | TGTGCCAGCAGATTCGGGACAGGGTACGAGCAGTACTTC
15 | TRBJ1-2 | - | - | TRBV3-1/TRBV3-2 | CASSPGLSAYYGYTF | TGTGCCAGCAGCCCGGGACTCTCGGCCTACTATGGCTACACCTTC
14 | TRBJ1-5 | - | TRBD1 | TRBV2 | CASSETGGGPPQHF | TGTGCCAGCAGTGAGACAGGGGGGGGCCCGCCCCAGCATTTT
14 | TRBJ2-1 | - | TRBD1 | TRBV7-9 | CASQQGGWDNEQFF | TGTGCCAGCCAACAGGGGGGATGGGACAATGAGCAGTTCTTC
14 | TRBJ1-5 | - | TRBD1 | TRBV28 | CASSTRTGGGPQHF | TGTGCCAGCAGTACCCGCACAGGGGGGGGGCCCCAGCATTTT
16 | TRBJ2-1 | - | TRBD2 | TRBV5-6 | CASSLFASGIANEQFF | TGTGCCAGCAGCTTGTTCGCTAGCGGGATTGCAAATGAGCAGTTCTTC
14 | TRBJ2-4 | once | - | TRBV19 | CASNEASAKNIQYF | TGTGCCAGTAATGAGGCCTCAGCCAAAAACATTCAGTACTTC
16 | TRBJ1-5 | few | TRBD1 | TRBV6-1 | CASSGGTGFSNQPQHF | TGTGCCAGCAGTGGAGGGACAGGATTTAGCAATCAGCCCCAGCATTTT
13 | TRBJ2-7 | - | - | TRBV27 | CASSLQDFHEQYF | TGTGCCAGCAGTTTACAGGACTTTCACGAGCAGTACTTC
15 | TRBJ1-6 | - | - | TRBV27 | CASSGGGRRGSPLHF | TGTGCCAGCAGTGGGGGGGGGAGAAGGGGTTCACCCCTCCACTTT
16 | TRBJ1-4 | - | - | TRBV5-6 | CASSLSQGGANEKLFF | TGTGCCAGCAGCCTCAGCCAAGGGGGAGCTAATGAAAAACTGTTTTTT
13 | TRBJ1-5 | few | - | TRBV2 | CASSPGRPPAQHF | TGTGCCAGCAGCCCAGGTCGACCCCCTGCCCAGCATTTT
15 | TRBJ1-6 | - | - | TRBV5-8 | CASSLRRGYNSPLHF | TGTGCCAGCAGCTTGCGTCGGGGCTATAATTCACCCCTCCACTTT
14 | TRBJ1-3 | - | TRBD1 | TRBV6-5 | CASTRDRGRNTIYF | TGTGCCAGCACACGGGACAGGGGAAGAAACACCATATATTTT
15 | TRBJ2-3 | few | TRBD1 | TRBV5-4 | CASSLYRGVPDTQYF | TGTGCCAGCAGCTTGTACAGGGGGGTCCCAGATACGCAGTATTTT
13 | TRBJ2-3 | - | - | TRBV24-1 | CATSEAPGDTQYF | TGTGCCACCAGTGAGGCGCCGGGGGATACGCAGTATTTT
14 | TRBJ1-6 | - | TRBD1 | TRBV6-5 | CASRPTGGNSPLHF | TGTGCCAGCAGGCCGACAGGGGGGAATTCACCCCTCCACTTT
11 | TRBJ1-2 | few | TRBD1 | TRBV6-2/TRBV6-3 | CASSQTGTYTF | TGTGCCAGCAGTCAGACAGGGACCTACACCTTC
15 | TRBJ2-5 | many | - | TRBV9 | CASSVGGWGEETQYF | TGTGCCAGCAGCGTAGGTGGATGGGGAGAAGAGACCCAGTACTTC
14 | TRBJ2-7 | - | - | TRBV19 | CASSIGGLPYEQYF | TGTGCCAGTAGTATAGGGGGCCTCCCCTACGAGCAGTACTTC
16 | TRBJ2-3 | - | TRBD2 | TRBV6-5 | CASSYSLAGGTNTQYF | TGTGCCAGCAGTTACTCCCTAGCGGGAGGGACCAATACGCAGTATTTT
15 | TRBJ1-1 | - | - | TRBV28 | CASTDLKGPNTEAFF | TGTGCCAGCACCGACCTCAAGGGGCCGAACACTGAAGCTTTCTTT
13 | TRBJ2-1 | - | TRBD1 | TRBV7-8 | CASSFDRGHEQFF | TGTGCCAGCAGCTTCGACAGGGGGCATGAGCAGTTCTTC
15 | TRBJ1-1 | - | - | TRBV7-9 | CASSPRRGPSGEAFF | TGTGCCAGCAGCCCACGAAGAGGGCCTTCGGGTGAAGCTTTCTTT
14 | TRBJ2-5 | - | - | TRBV14 | CASSFNSHRETQYF | TGTGCCAGCAGCTTTAACTCTCACCGAGAGACCCAGTACTTC
14 | TRBJ1-2 | - | TRBD1 | TRBV5-6 | CASSYRTGSYGYTF | TGTGCCAGCAGCTATCGGACAGGGTCCTATGGCTACACCTTC
16 | TRBJ1-1 | - | TRBD1 | TRBV3-1/TRBV3-2 | CASSPTGTGMNTEAFF | TGTGCCAGCAGCCCGACCGGGACAGGGATGAACACTGAAGCTTTCTTT